The sequence of this T cell receptor (beta chain) was determined in a study of OX40 agonist ivuxolimab in advanced cancers. Sequencing used immunoSEQ multiplex PCR; TCRdb keeps in-frame clones, though not all of them. The table lists approximately 82,000 clones, about 85% of them singletons. The germline V gene has CDR1 MDHEN and CDR2 SYDVKM. V dropped 6 bases and J dropped 1; count of bases not matched to a gene: 8. The CDR3 consists of 17 residues. The sequencing used CD4+ or CD8+ T cells sorted from blood, collected in a trial of the OX40 agonist ivuxolimab. The TCR sequence derives from an adult with an advanced solid tumor such as melanoma, head and neck, liver or kidney cancer. J is TRBJ1-6 and V is TRBV28; the match to TRBD1 covers 8 bases. CDR3 loop: CASRGTGGSSYNSPLHF. Here the CDR3 DNA reads TGTGCCAGCAGGGGAACAGGGGGTAGTTCCTATAATTCACCCCTCCACTTT. Complete variable domain (other parts from reference TRBV28 and TRBJ1-6): DVKVTQSSRYLVKRTGEKVFLECVQDMDHENMFWYRQDPGLGLRLIYFSYDVKMKEKGDIPEGYSVSREKKERFSLILESASTNQTSMYLCASRGTGGSSYNSPLHFGNGTRLTVT.